Each of the 9 T cell receptor beta chains below was sequenced from the same sample in a study of coeliac disease. Clones were sequenced by immunoSEQ multiplex PCR, and TCRdb holds only the in-frame ones, with some missing. This sample has approximately 3,100 clones, with 65% to 75% found just once. The sequenced sample consisted of lymphocytes from the gut lamina propria. The origin of the receptors is a man older than 75 without celiac disease.

The sample holds a few counts of this clone. V usage is TRBV10-3 and J usage is TRBJ1-1; no definite D call. The CDR3 has 13 residues. Between the trimmed V and J ends, which lost 5 bases and 5 bases, there was a span of 12 bases. Germline CDR1 ENHRY, CDR2 SYGVKD. The CDR3 DNA follows: TGTGCCATCAGTCCCATTCCAGGTACTGAAGCTTTCTTT. The encoded protein is CAISPIPGTEAFF.

This clone has only a few counts. V gene TRBV11-3 combines with J gene TRBJ2-1; 16 bases line up with TRBD2. V was clipped by 3 bases and J by 9 bases; unmatched bases: 5. There are 16 residues in the CDR3. CDR1 SGHNT and CDR2 YENEEA come from the germline V gene. This CDR3 reads CASSLGLAGGGGEQFF. CDR3 coding DNA: TGTGCCAGCAGCTTGGGACTAGCGGGAGGGGGTGGTGAGCAGTTCTTC.

CDR3 residues: CASSSSGGPYGYTF. In DNA, the CDR3 is TGTGCCAGCAGCTCCTCGGGTGGCCCTTATGGCTACACCTTC. The chain carries TRBV11-2 and TRBJ1-2; D remains unclear. CDR1 is SGHAT, CDR2 FQNNGV, per germline. Deletions cut 4 bases from V and 5 bases from J, with 14 bases between. The CDR3 runs 14 residues.

V and J are TRBV7-2 and TRBJ1-5, with D perhaps TRBD1 (5 bases). This CDR3 contains 16 residues. Germline loops: CDR1 SGHTA, CDR2 FQGNSA. The V end was cut by 2 bases, the J end by 0 bases, with 11 bases between. The CDR3 loop is CASSLFATDSNQPQHF. The CDR3 DNA is TGTGCCAGCAGCTTATTTGCGACAGATAGCAATCAGCCCCAGCATTTT.

This clone was counted only a few times. This chain connects TRBV10-1 to TRBJ2-7, with 8 bases that match TRBD1. Germline CDR1 is WNHNN and CDR2 is SYGVQD (reference sequence). The CDR3 spans 16 residues. With V trimmed by 0 bases and J by 7 bases, 11 bases remained unmatched. The CDR3 DNA sequence: TGCGCCAGCAGTGAGTCGATCTGGACAGGGCGACGGGAGCAGTACTTC. It translates to CASSESIWTGRREQYF.

This clone was found once. The chain carries TRBV19 and TRBJ1-3; a weak D match, TRBD1 (5 bases). This CDR3 has 15 amino acids. Trimming left V 5 bases short and J 0 bases short, with 11 bases between. Germline V lookup: CDR1 LNHDA, CDR2 SQIVND (reference sequence). CDR3 nucleotides: TGTGCCAGTAGTTCGAAGGGGTTCTCTGGAAACACCATATATTTT. This codes for CASSSKGFSGNTIYF.

This clone was counted only a few times. This chain links TRBV5-5 with TRBJ2-1; D remains ambiguous. The germline V and J ends were trimmed by 0 bases and 2 bases, with 9 bases remaining between them. The CDR3 runs 15 residues. Germline V lookup: CDR1 SGHKS, CDR2 YYEKEE (reference sequence). This CDR3 reads CASSLAGSTYNEQFF. The CDR3 nucleotides read TGTGCCAGCAGCTTGGCAGGTAGTACCTACAATGAGCAGTTCTTC.

The chain couples TRBV5-1 to TRBJ2-7, with a tentative D call TRBD1 (5 bases). CDR1 is SGHRS, CDR2 YFSETQ, per germline. The CDR3 totals 12 residues. The V end was cut by 0 bases, the J end by 7 bases, with 8 bases between. This CDR3 is CASSLAQGEQYF. The CDR3 DNA sequence: TGCGCCAGCAGCTTGGCTCAGGGAGAGCAGTACTTC.

This sequence joins TRBV7-9 and TRBJ2-3, with unresolved D. The germline V and J ends were trimmed by 3 bases and 5 bases, with 3 bases remaining between them. In germline, CDR1 is SEHNR, CDR2 FQNEAQ (reference sequence). This CDR3 is built from 11 residues. The CDR3 here is CASSFGDTQYF. Written as DNA, the CDR3 is TGTGCCAGCAGCTTCGGAGATACGCAGTATTTT.